One sample yielded the 8 T cell receptor beta chains listed below, sequenced in a study of T cell changes during pregnancy in multiple sclerosis (dated by TCRdb to the late 2010s). The method behind the library was the immunoSEQ multiplex PCR assay. What TCRdb holds here is the immuneACCESS table cut down to in-frame rearrangements. Part of the clones is not present; checked against another copy, under half of the missing clones reflect an unresolved V gene, and the others are unexplained. The sample includes around 72,000 clones, with around 90% observed a single time. The ten largest clonotypes hold approximately 0.44% of the sample. Sequenced here: CD4+ T cells from peripheral blood mononuclear cells, sampled before pregnancy. All receptors derive from a female donor with multiple sclerosis, enrolled in a pregnancy study.

V gene TRBV7-6 combines with J gene TRBJ2-2; perhaps TRBD1 as D (6 bases). Germline CDR1 reads SGHVS; CDR2 reads FNYEAQ. Deletions cut 5 bases from V and 7 bases from J, with 11 bases between. This CDR3 is built from 13 residues. CDR3 sequence reads: CASSPGVIGELFF. As DNA, the CDR3 is TGTGCCAGCAGCCCAGGGGTAATCGGGGAGCTGTTTTTT.

The V gene is TRBV7-2, the J gene TRBJ2-5, with 9 nucleotides matching TRBD2. The V and J ends lost 3 bases and 2 bases, in that order; junction bases with no gene match: 7. This CDR3 comprises 16 residues. Looked up from germline, CDR1 is SGHTA and CDR2 is FQGNSA. The CDR3 region is CASSLSRGGAQETQYF. For the CDR3, the DNA is TGTGCCAGCAGCTTGTCCCGCGGGGGGGCTCAAGAGACCCAGTACTTC.

The J gene is TRBJ2-5, the V gene TRBV27; 13 nucleotides align to TRBD2. V shed 5 bases, J shed 5 bases, and the junction held 8 bases outside the gene matches. The CDR3 spans 16 residues. Germline V gene sequence: CDR1 MNHEY, CDR2 SMNVEV (reference sequence). This CDR3 is CASSQPGLAGEETQYF. CDR3 nucleotides: TGTGCCAGCAGTCAACCCGGACTAGCGGGAGAGGAGACCCAGTACTTC.

V gene TRBV28 combines with J gene TRBJ1-3; possibly TRBD1 for D (6 bases). The CDR3 is 15 residues long. CDR1 and CDR2 (germline): MDHEN, SYDVKM. The V end lost 5 bases, the J end lost 3 bases, and 14 bases lay between the germline ends. CDR3 DNA: TGTGCCAGCAGTAGGACTCAGGGGAATGGAAACACCATATATTTT. Translating gives CASSRTQGNGNTIYF.

This rearrangement joins TRBV7-2 to TRBJ2-7; 8 positions match TRBD2. CDR1 and CDR2 (germline): SGHTA, FQGNSA. V shed 4 bases and J 4 bases; nucleotides not matched to a gene: 15. The CDR3 spans 17 residues. The chain's CDR3 is CASSSPISGMGEYEQYF. Here the CDR3 DNA reads TGTGCCAGCAGCTCCCCCATTAGCGGGATGGGGGAGTACGAGCAGTACTTC. Full variable domain (outside the CDR3, taken from reference TRBV7-2 and TRBJ2-7): GAGVSQSPSNKVTEKGKDVELRCDPISGHTALYWYRQSLGQGLEFLIYFQGNSAPDKSGLPSDRFSAERTGGSVSTLTIQRTQQEDSAVYLCASSSPISGMGEYEQYFGPGTRLTVT.

J is TRBJ2-1 and V is TRBV5-4, with 7 positions matching TRBD2. In germline, CDR1 is SGHNT, CDR2 YYREEE (reference sequence). The CDR3 covers 20 residues. V dropped 4 bases and J dropped 2; count of bases not matched to a gene: 21. The CDR3 here is CASSGTTSRGGSQAYNEQFF. As DNA, the CDR3 is TGTGCCAGCAGCGGGACGACTAGCAGAGGTGGGTCCCAGGCCTACAATGAGCAGTTCTTC.

The V and J genes are TRBV29-1 and TRBJ2-5; TRBD1 might be the D (6 bases). In germline, CDR1 is SQVTM, CDR2 ANQGSEA. V was clipped by 7 bases and J by 5 bases, with 14 bases between them. The CDR3 consists of 12 residues. CDR3 residues: CSASSGDETQYF. The CDR3 DNA reads as TGCAGCGCCTCCTCAGGGGACGAGACCCAGTACTTC.

V usage is TRBV10-3 and J usage is TRBJ2-5, with a tentative D call TRBD1 (6 bases). This CDR3 region has 14 residues. CDR1 is ENHRY, CDR2 SYGVKD, per germline. Trimming cost V 4 bases and J 2 bases, with 11 bases left between them. The CDR3 DNA sequence: TGTGCCATCAGTGGGAACAGGGATCAAGAGACCCAGTACTTC. Encoded protein: CAISGNRDQETQYF.